This entry concerns a single T cell receptor beta chain. The sample originates from a study of blood T cell repertoires in COVID-19. About the research overall: Samples came from the United States, Italy and Spain, spanning acute and convalescent COVID-19. T cells, B-cell-depleted T cells, or PBMCs provided the cDNA or gDNA that served as material.

This CDR3 has 15 amino acids. CDR1 SGHAT and CDR2 FQNNGV come from the germline V gene. Trimming removed 4 bases from V and 5 bases from J; junction bases left unmatched: 5. In the original processing: From reference gene primer amplification, estimates of nucleated cell counts were derived. Repertoires were generated with immunoSEQ multiplex PCR, while TCRdb's copy carries only in-frame clones and drops some. V and J calls and clone size are given by that table; D and trimming were obtained from the DNA. In the table there are some 48,000 clones, 84% of which are singletons. Material: peripheral blood. The chain combines TRBV11-2 with TRBJ2-2, with 9 bases that match TRBD2. This receptor was identified in a human donor in a cohort sampled during active COVID-19. The DNA for the CDR3 is TGTGCCAGCAGCTCCGGACTAGCGAGAACCGGGGAGCTGTTTTTT. It is translated as CASSSGLARTGELFF.